The 24 T cell receptor beta chains below were found in one sample sequenced in a study of CD8 T cells in ankylosing spondylitis. Which antigens these TCRs recognize remains unknown. Points from the study as a whole: About 8 highly homologous variants made up a TCR beta motif, and this motif appeared characteristic of ankylosing spondylitis blood.

TCRdb re-called the 5' RACE reads with MiXCR, one entry per CDR3 protein. The sample shows tens of thousands of distinct CDR3 sequences, roughly 8.5% of them seen only once. Sequencing used blood, either unsorted or a sorted T cell fraction (not recorded which). The source of these receptors is a male donor with ankylosing spondylitis.

This clonotype has a handful of counts. The V call is TRBV11-2, the J call TRBJ2-7; D not certain. Germline CDR1 is SGHAT and CDR2 is FQNNGV. This CDR3 contains 12 residues. Trimming took 4 bases from V and 4 from J, leaving 8 bases between them. This chain's CDR3 is CASSSWAYEQYV. CDR3 bases: TGTGCCAGCAGCTCGTGGGCTTACGAGCAGTACGTC.

This clonotype was picked up a small number of times. J is TRBJ2-1 and V is TRBV7-8; TRBD2 matches at 9 bases. V trimming: 4 bases; J trimming: 1 base; junction bases outside the gene matches: 11. The CDR3 covers 18 residues. Germline V lookup: CDR1 SGHVS, CDR2 FQNEAQ. The CDR3 DNA is TGTGCCAGCAGCTGGGGGCTTAGCGGGAGTTGGTCCTACAATGAGCAGTTCTTC. It translates to CASSWGLSGSWSYNEQFF.

The chain is built from TRBV28 and TRBJ1-1; D is unresolved. Germline CDR1 is MDHEN and CDR2 is SYDVKM. The ends were cut back, 6 bases at V and 1 base at J, with 9 bases in the middle. The length of the CDR3 is 13 residues. The CDR3, as DNA: TGTGCCAGCAGACCGTCTAGGAACACTGAAGCTTTCTTT. This translates into CASRPSRNTEAFF.

The sample holds many counts of this clonotype. The V and J genes are TRBV4-1 and TRBJ2-1; 12 nucleotides agree with TRBD2. Germline loops: CDR1 MGHRA, CDR2 YSYEKL. The ends lost 1 base at V and 7 bases at J; junction bases unmatched: 5. This CDR3 has 16 residues. The CDR3 protein is CASSQGVGTSGNEQFF. The DNA for the CDR3 is TGCGCCAGCAGCCAAGGGGTGGGGACTAGCGGGAATGAGCAGTTCTTC.

The chain is built from TRBV10-3 and TRBJ2-1, with 9 bases identical to TRBD2. Germline V gene lookup returns CDR1 ENHRY and CDR2 SYGVKD. The CDR3 has 15 amino acids. Losses at the gene ends were 10 bases for V and 6 bases for J; bases not matched to a gene: 13. The CDR3 sequence is CANQAAGGPGNEQFF. The CDR3 bases are TGTGCCAACCAGGCTGCGGGAGGGCCAGGCAATGAGCAGTTCTTC.

In this sample, this clonotype turned up many times. CDR3 loop: CASSYSMGSGVYEQFF. CDR3 DNA: TGTGCCAGCAGTTACTCGATGGGTAGCGGGGTCTATGAGCAGTTCTTC. J is TRBJ2-1 and V is TRBV6-2 or TRBV6-3; 8 nucleotides agree with TRBD2. V lost 0 bases to trimming and J lost 8 bases; unmatched junction nucleotides: 9. Germline V gives CDR1 MNHEY, CDR2 SVGEGT. The CDR3 extends over 16 amino acids.

This clonotype appeared a few times. This chain connects TRBV5-1 to TRBJ2-5, with D hard to call. The V end was cut by 4 bases, the J end by 4 bases, with 11 bases between. There are 13 residues in the CDR3. Germline values: CDR1 SGHRS, CDR2 YFSETQ. CDR3 protein: CASSPGLGETQYF. DNA of the CDR3: TGCGCCAGCAGCCCCGGCCTAGGAGAGACCCAGTACTTC.

This clonotype was detected a few times. The chain recombines TRBV12-3 or TRBV12-4 with TRBJ1-2; D is ambiguous. The CDR3 has 13 amino acids. V shed 6 bases and J shed 5 bases, with 13 bases lying between them. This chain's CDR3 is CASSSFEGYGYTF. DNA of the CDR3: TGTGCCAGCAGCTCCTTTGAGGGATATGGCTACACCTTC.

The table lists this clonotype with many counts. The rearrangement joins TRBV7-9 to TRBJ2-3, with unresolved D. The V end lost 1 base, the J end lost 0 bases, and 5 bases lay between the germline ends. Per the germline V gene, CDR1 is SEHNR and CDR2 is FQNEAQ (reference sequence). The CDR3 is 14 amino acids. The CDR3 region has the DNA TGTGCCAGCAGCTTAGTTGGGAGCACAGATACGCAGTATTTT. Its translation is CASSLVGSTDTQYF.

This clonotype was seen more than once but under ten times. The V gene is TRBV5-1, the J gene TRBJ2-7; D is possibly TRBD1 or TRBD2 (5 bases each). The ends were cut back, 2 bases at V and 0 bases at J, with 9 bases in the middle. The CDR3 covers 14 residues. Germline CDR1 reads SGHRS; CDR2 reads YFSETQ. The CDR3, as DNA: TGCGCCAGCAGCTTAGGGGACCACTCCTACGAGCAGTACGTC. Translating gives CASSLGDHSYEQYV.

This clonotype was picked up many times. The chain combines TRBV13 with TRBJ2-1; no reliable D call. From germline, CDR1 is PRHDT and CDR2 FYEKMQ (reference sequence). The CDR3 contains 14 residues. V was pared by 0 bases and J by 5 bases, with 8 bases between. The CDR3 DNA reads TGTGCCAGCAGCTTAGGTATTAGAGACAATGAGCAGTTCTTC. Its protein is CASSLGIRDNEQFF.

V usage is TRBV15 and J usage is TRBJ2-7; D uncertain. Germline CDR1 is LNHNV and CDR2 is YYDKDF (reference sequence). CDR3 size: 14 residues. Trimming took 1 base from V and 4 from J, leaving 11 bases between them. The CDR3 loop reads CATSRARLGYEQYF. The CDR3 DNA sequence: TGTGCCACCAGCAGAGCCCGGTTGGGGTACGAGCAGTACTTC.

The chain has TRBV7-8 and TRBJ1-3, with D possibly matching TRBD1 (5 bases). Looked up from germline, CDR1 is SGHVS and CDR2 is FQNEAQ. The V end lost 0 bases, the J end lost 7 bases, and 13 bases lay between the germline ends. The length of the CDR3 is 15 residues. The CDR3 sequence: CASSLAGGVGNTIYF. CDR3 sequence (DNA): TGTGCCAGCAGCTTAGCGGGGGGAGTCGGTAACACCATATATTTT.

The rearrangement links TRBV29-1 to TRBJ2-2, with 10 nucleotides matching TRBD1. The junction had 6 bases not matched to a gene; V was cut back by 4 bases and J by 7 bases. Germline-derived CDR1 and CDR2 are SQVTM and ANQGSEA. The CDR3 spans 14 residues. The CDR3 here is CSVVPTGGFGELFF. The CDR3 nucleotides read TGCAGCGTTGTTCCGACAGGGGGCTTCGGGGAGCTGTTTTTT.

The V and J genes are TRBV29-1 and TRBJ1-2, with D unresolved. The CDR3 covers 12 residues. Trimming left V 0 bases short and J 8 bases short, with 10 bases between. Germline values: CDR1 SQVTM, CDR2 ANQGSEA. In DNA form, the CDR3 reads TGCAGCGTTGAAGATCAGTACCAGGGCTACACCTTC. Its protein product is CSVEDQYQGYTF.

The rearrangement uses TRBV19 and TRBJ2-3; 8 bases match TRBD2. There are 16 residues in the CDR3. J was trimmed by 1 base and V by 4 bases; bases with no gene match: 7. The germline V gene encodes CDR1 LNHDA and CDR2 SQIVND (reference sequence). Here the CDR3 reads CASSTPGLEGTDTQYF. The CDR3 DNA reads TGTGCCAGTAGTACACCGGGACTAGAGGGCACAGATACGCAGTATTTT.

Written as DNA, the CDR3 is TGTGCCAGCAGCTCTGGACTAGGGTGGTTCTTC. Its protein is CASSSGLGWFF. The genes are TRBV7-2 and TRBJ2-1; the match to TRBD2 covers 7 bases. V lost 4 bases, J lost 15 bases, and 6 bases stayed unmatched. The germline V gene encodes CDR1 SGHTA and CDR2 FQGNSA. The CDR3 spans 11 residues.

This clonotype came up many times. The V call is TRBV6-1, the J call TRBJ2-1, with a weak D call TRBD2 (6 bases). Germline CDR1 and CDR2: MNHNS and SASEGT. The CDR3 contains 14 residues. Trimming removed 5 bases at V and 2 bases at J, with 10 bases between. The CDR3 here is CASSPGGTYNEQFF. CDR3 DNA: TGTGCCAGCAGTCCCGGAGGGACCTACAATGAGCAGTTCTTC.

This clonotype was recorded many times. The chain is built from TRBV7-9 and TRBJ1-5; 8 bases agree with TRBD1. The CDR3 is made up of 14 amino acids. The germline gives CDR1 SEHNR, CDR2 FQNEAQ (reference sequence). V dropped 5 bases and J dropped 4; count of bases not matched to a gene: 4. The CDR3 region is CASSLTGANQPQHF. The CDR3 region has the DNA TGTGCCAGCAGCCTGACAGGGGCTAATCAGCCCCAGCATTTT. Full variable domain (missing parts from reference TRBV7-9 and TRBJ1-5): DTGVSQNPRHKITKRGQNVTFRCDPISEHNRLYWYRQTLGQGPEFLTYFQNEAQLEKSRLLSDRFSAERPKGSFSTLEIQRTEQGDSAMYLCASSLTGANQPQHFGDGTRLSIL.

This clonotype was detected only a few times. The J gene is TRBJ1-2, the V gene TRBV5-6, with 7 nucleotides matching TRBD1. Germline CDR1 and CDR2: SGHDT and YYEEEE. The CDR3 runs to 15 residues. Trimming at V came to 3 bases and at J to 2 bases, leaving 7 bases not matched to a gene. The CDR3 sequence is CASSSTGLANYGYTF. The CDR3 DNA reads as TGTGCCAGCAGCTCGACAGGGCTCGCCAACTATGGCTACACCTTC.

This clonotype has more than one count but fewer than ten. The chain employs TRBV6-2 or TRBV6-3 and TRBJ2-1, with 9 bases fitting TRBD1. J gave up 5 bases and V 4 bases, and 6 bases lay outside the gene matches. This CDR3 is 15 amino acids long. The germline CDR1 and CDR2 sequences are MNHEY and SVGEGT. For the CDR3, the DNA is TGTGCCAGCAGTTCCCCGGACAGGGGCAACAATGAGCAGTTCTTC. Protein: CASSSPDRGNNEQFF.

The V call is TRBV11-2, the J call TRBJ2-2, with 9 bases matching TRBD1. Looked up from germline, CDR1 is SGHAT and CDR2 is FQNNGV. The CDR3 totals 15 residues. Trimming at V came to 1 base and at J to 6 bases, leaving 3 bases not matched to a gene. Here the CDR3 reads CASSLVQGASGELFF. The DNA of the CDR3 is TGTGCCAGCAGCTTAGTACAGGGGGCTTCCGGGGAGCTGTTTTTT.

This clonotype showed up many times. The chain joins TRBV13 to TRBJ2-7; weak D call: TRBD2 (6 bases). Germline CDR1 reads PRHDT; CDR2 reads FYEKMQ (reference sequence). The ends were cut back, 3 bases at V and 6 bases at J, with 9 bases in the middle. The CDR3 covers 12 residues. CDR3 in amino acids: CASSFPGAEQYF. As DNA, the CDR3 is TGTGCCAGCAGCTTTCCGGGAGCCGAGCAGTACTTC.

This clonotype appeared many times. The chain joins TRBV12-3 or TRBV12-4 to TRBJ2-1; the D gene is possibly TRBD1 (6 bases). The V end was cut by 5 bases, the J end by 0 bases, with 11 bases between. The CDR3 spans 15 residues. Written as DNA, the CDR3 is TGTGCCAGCAGTACGGACAGCAGCTCCTACAATGAGCAGTTCTTC. This translates into CASSTDSSSYNEQFF.